This TCR beta chain was sequenced in a study of T-cell memory formation after mild COVID-19. In this sample, this clonotype turned up a few times. Its antigen is undetermined. The study, taken as a whole, reports: Researchers found some responding clones in pre-infection memory, a sign that cross-reactive memory joined.

TCRdb processed the 5' RACE reads anew with MiXCR; each CDR3 protein has one entry. The sample carries hundreds of thousands of distinct CDR3 sequences, around an eighth recorded once. The germline CDR1 and CDR2 sequences are SGHVS and FNYEAQ. Trimming took 8 bases from V and 4 from J, leaving 16 bases between them. The CDR3 length is 14 residues. The clonotype was recovered from a man aged 18 to 30 who had mild COVID-19 (a few samples of this study predate the infection). Cell type and time point are not known. The sample consisted of PBMCs or a T cell subset sorted from them (not recorded which). The chain has TRBV7-6 and TRBJ2-3; perhaps TRBD2 as D (7 bases). CDR3 bases: TGTGCCAGCCGTTACGGGGGGCCGGCAGATACGCAGTATTTT. Encoded protein: CASRYGGPADTQYF.